The 17 T cell receptor beta chains below come from one sample, sequenced in a study of T cells after yellow fever vaccination. TCRdb ran MiXCR on the 5' RACE reads and lists one entry per CDR3 protein. The sample has fewer than 350,000 distinct CDR3 sequences; more than 3% are singletons. This specimen was PBMCs, taken on the day of the yellow fever booster vaccination. The receptors here all came from a man younger than 30 who received the YFV17D yellow fever vaccine.

In its sample, this clonotype was seen many times. The chain carries TRBV6-2 or TRBV6-3 and TRBJ1-1, with D possibly TRBD1 on 6 matching bases. Per germline, CDR1 MNHEY and CDR2 SVGEGT. With 2 bases removed from V and 5 bases from J, the gap between germline ends came to 18 bases. This CDR3 spans 16 amino acids. The CDR3 DNA sequence: TGTGCCAGCAGTTACCTACCGGGACACTCTTTAACTGAAGCTTTCTTT. Translating gives CASSYLPGHSLTEAFF.

This chain connects TRBV7-3 to TRBJ2-3; 7 bases match TRBD2. Trimming took 4 bases from V and 8 from J; bases not matched to a gene: 3. The CDR3 length is 12 residues. Germline V gives CDR1 SGHTA, CDR2 FQGTGA. Here the CDR3 DNA reads TGTGCCAGCAGCTCGTTAGCGGGTACGCAGTATTTT. Translated, it gives CASSSLAGTQYF.

This clonotype was seen ten or more times. The V and J genes are TRBV12-3 or TRBV12-4 and TRBJ2-1; D uncertain. CDR3 length: 12 residues. Deletions cut 1 base from V and 8 bases from J, with 6 bases between. Here the CDR3 reads CASSLGSYEQFF. The CDR3 DNA is TGTGCCAGCAGTTTAGGCAGCTATGAGCAGTTCTTC.

This clonotype occurred many times. The rearrangement links TRBV20-1 to TRBJ2-1, with D perhaps TRBD2 (5 bases). There are 15 residues in the CDR3. Germline CDR1 DFQATT, CDR2 SNEGSKA (reference sequence). Deletions cut 4 bases from V and 2 bases from J, with 15 bases between. CDR3 coding DNA: TGCAGTGCTAAAAGAACTAGTCTGACCTACAATGAGCAGTTCTTC. This codes for CSAKRTSLTYNEQFF.

This clonotype appeared many times. This chain uses TRBV11-3 with TRBJ2-1; TRBD1 matches at 7 bases. The CDR3 extends over 14 amino acids. V shed 1 base, J shed 9 bases, and the junction held 6 bases outside the gene matches. Germline assignment: CDR1 SGHNT and CDR2 YENEEA. The CDR3 DNA follows: TGTGCCAGCAGCTTAGGGGGACAGTCCACTGAGCAGTTCTTC. It encodes CASSLGGQSTEQFF.

The chain employs TRBV24-1 and TRBJ2-3, with no clear D. V lost 4 bases to trimming and J lost 2 bases, with 6 bases between them. The CDR3 is 13 residues long. Germline V lookup: CDR1 KGHDR, CDR2 SFDVKD. The CDR3 DNA follows: TGTGCCACCAGTGAGGGAAACACAGATACGCAGTATTTT. This codes for CATSEGNTDTQYF.

In this sample, this clonotype turned up a few times. The chain recombines TRBV5-6 with TRBJ1-2, with D perhaps TRBD1 (5 bases). V was clipped by 0 bases and J by 4 bases, with 13 bases between them. The CDR3 runs 15 residues. In germline, CDR1 is SGHDT, CDR2 YYEEEE. DNA of the CDR3: TGTGCCAGCAGCTTGGGACAGATGAATCTCTATGGCTACACCTTC. Translation: CASSLGQMNLYGYTF.

This clonotype was seen many times. V gene TRBV29-1 combines with J gene TRBJ1-2; 7 nucleotides align to TRBD1. This CDR3 is 11 amino acids long. Germline CDR1 SQVTM, CDR2 ANQGSEA. With V trimmed by 7 bases and J by 3 bases, 2 bases remained unmatched. CDR3 coding DNA: TGCAGCGCAGACAGGGACTATGGCTACACCTTC. Protein: CSADRDYGYTF.

The table lists this clonotype with many counts. This chain joins TRBV11-2 and TRBJ1-1; no reliable D call. This CDR3 region has 13 residues. Looked up from germline, CDR1 is SGHAT and CDR2 is FQNNGV. V gave up 3 bases and J gave up 4 bases, with 9 bases separating them. CDR3 DNA: TGTGCCAGCAGCTTTTCCGGCCCCACTGAAGCTTTCTTT. Residues: CASSFSGPTEAFF.

Note on this clonotype: One end of the junction does not line up with germline, which may come from a read error. This chain uses TRBV6-5 with TRBJ1-5; D ambiguous. This CDR3 comprises 14 residues. Germline loops: CDR1 MNHEY, CDR2 SVGAGI. The CDR3 bases are TGTGCCAGCAGCCCCTGGGATAGCTATCAGCCCCAGCATTTT. Residues: CASSPWDSYQPQHF.

This clonotype has at least ten counts. The gene calls are TRBV7-9 and TRBJ2-7, with D possibly being TRBD2 (5 bases). The CDR3 loop spans 13 amino acids. Trimming removed 7 bases at V and 0 bases at J, with 10 bases between. CDR1 and CDR2 (germline): SEHNR, FQNEAQ (reference sequence). The CDR3 DNA reads as TGTGCCAGCAATCGCGGGCTCTCCTACGAGCAGTACTTC. This sequence encodes CASNRGLSYEQYF. Complete variable domain (other parts from reference TRBV7-9 and TRBJ2-7): DTGVSQNPRHKITKRGQNVTFRCDPISEHNRLYWYRQTLGQGPEFLTYFQNEAQLEKSRLLSDRFSAERPKGSFSTLEIQRTEQGDSAMYLCASNRGLSYEQYFGPGTRLTVT.

This clonotype was found a few times. The CDR3 nucleotides are TGTGCCAGCAGTGAAGGGTCGGCAAGCAATCAGCCCCAGCATTTT. Its translation is CASSEGSASNQPQHF. The chain combines TRBV2 with TRBJ1-5; D gene ambiguous. The ends were cut back, 1 base at V and 1 base at J, with 8 bases in the middle. Germline lookup yields CDR1 SNHLY and CDR2 FYNNEI. The CDR3 runs 15 residues.

There are many counts of this clonotype. J is TRBJ1-5 and V is TRBV7-2; D gene ambiguous. This CDR3 has 14 residues. V dropped 1 base and J dropped 4 bases, with 8 bases sitting between them. CDR1 is SGHTA and CDR2 is FQGNSA in the germline V gene. CDR3 protein: CASSLDGLNQPQHF. DNA for the CDR3: TGTGCCAGCAGCTTAGACGGACTGAATCAGCCCCAGCATTTT.

At least ten counts were recorded for this clonotype. CDR3 in DNA: TGTGCCAGCAGCTTTGACAGGGGGTTTAGTGAGCAGTTCTTC. It encodes CASSFDRGFSEQFF. The V and J genes are TRBV7-8 and TRBJ2-1, with 9 bases fitting TRBD1. Unmatched junction bases numbered 6, after V lost 3 bases and J lost 9 bases. Per the germline V gene, CDR1 is SGHVS and CDR2 is FQNEAQ. The CDR3 length is 14 residues.

V gene TRBV20-1 combines with J gene TRBJ1-1, with a possible D match to TRBD1 (5 bases). V lost 5 bases and J 5 bases, leaving 15 bases between the germline ends. Per the germline V gene, CDR1 is DFQATT and CDR2 is SNEGSKA (reference sequence). The CDR3 is made up of 13 amino acids. CDR3 sequence reads: CSARLGGRTEAFF. In DNA form, the CDR3 reads TGCAGTGCTCGCTTGGGGGGGAGGACTGAAGCTTTCTTT.

This clonotype was observed a few times. J is TRBJ1-5 and V is TRBV6-5; D uncertain. CDR1 is MNHEY, CDR2 SVGAGI, per germline. This CDR3 spans 16 amino acids. Trimming pared 5 bases from V and 0 bases from J, leaving 14 bases between. In DNA form, the CDR3 reads TGTGCCAGCAGTCCGACCTACTATAGTAGCAATCAGCCCCAGCATTTT. Encoded protein: CASSPTYYSSNQPQHF.

The chain combines TRBV4-1 with TRBJ2-1; 10 nucleotides match TRBD2. Germline loops: CDR1 MGHRA, CDR2 YSYEKL. V dropped 1 base and J dropped 14; count of bases not matched to a gene: 17. This CDR3 region has 17 residues. CDR3 loop: CASSQGEGLARDSWEFF. DNA for the CDR3: TGCGCCAGCAGCCAAGGGGAGGGACTAGCGCGGGATTCTTGGGAGTTCTTC.